The clone carrying this TCR beta chain was observed a handful of times. Its antigen remains unidentified. This sample was taken from a study of CD8 T cells in ankylosing spondylitis. Findings and limits, study-wide: There was a TCR beta motif, made of fewer than 10 highly homologous variants, that appeared characteristic of ankylosing spondylitis blood.

V dropped 2 bases and J dropped 1; count of bases not matched to a gene: 3. This CDR3 comprises 15 residues. CDR1 and CDR2 from the germline V gene are ENHRY and SYGVKD. TCRdb passed the 5' RACE reads through MiXCR, listing each CDR3 protein once. The sample carries fewer than 750,000 distinct CDR3 sequences, around 20% recorded once. The chain joins TRBV10-3 to TRBJ2-3, with TRBD2 matching 7 bases. Source material: blood, either unsorted or a sorted T cell fraction (not recorded which). The receptor comes from a male donor with ankylosing spondylitis. CDR3 sequence (DNA): TGTGCCATCAGTGAGAGGGCGGGGGGCACAGATACGCAGTATTTT. Its translation is CAISERAGGTDTQYF.